Below, one T cell receptor (beta chain) is given with its context. Sequencing used immunoSEQ multiplex PCR; TCRdb keeps in-frame clones, though not all of them. Seen here are about 90,000 clones, around 92% observed once, and the top ten hold approximately 2.6%. This specimen belongs to a study of blood T cell repertoires in COVID-19. Study-wide context: The United States, Italy and Spain provided the acute and convalescent COVID-19 samples. PBMCs, B-cell-depleted T cells, or T cells provided the cDNA or gDNA that made up the material.

Seattle researchers signed up patients amid active infection and tracked them longitudinally. CDR3 length: 16 residues. Trimming took off 7 bases at V and 0 bases at J, with 17 bases between the two ends. Germline V gives CDR1 SEHNR, CDR2 FQNEAQ (reference sequence). This clonotype was obtained from a man aged 50 to 60 with COVID-19, enrolled during active disease. This chain links TRBV7-9 with TRBJ2-3; D may be TRBD2 (5 bases). Sequencing input: peripheral blood. The CDR3: CASITEGSPSTDTQYF. The CDR3 nucleotides read TGTGCCAGCATCACCGAAGGGAGTCCTAGCACAGATACGCAGTATTTT. Variable domain in full (rest from reference TRBV7-9 and TRBJ2-3): DTGVSQNPRHKITKRGQNVTFRCDPISEHNRLYWYRQTLGQGPEFLTYFQNEAQLEKSRLLSDRFSAERPKGSFSTLEIQRTEQGDSAMYLCASITEGSPSTDTQYFGPGTRLTVL.